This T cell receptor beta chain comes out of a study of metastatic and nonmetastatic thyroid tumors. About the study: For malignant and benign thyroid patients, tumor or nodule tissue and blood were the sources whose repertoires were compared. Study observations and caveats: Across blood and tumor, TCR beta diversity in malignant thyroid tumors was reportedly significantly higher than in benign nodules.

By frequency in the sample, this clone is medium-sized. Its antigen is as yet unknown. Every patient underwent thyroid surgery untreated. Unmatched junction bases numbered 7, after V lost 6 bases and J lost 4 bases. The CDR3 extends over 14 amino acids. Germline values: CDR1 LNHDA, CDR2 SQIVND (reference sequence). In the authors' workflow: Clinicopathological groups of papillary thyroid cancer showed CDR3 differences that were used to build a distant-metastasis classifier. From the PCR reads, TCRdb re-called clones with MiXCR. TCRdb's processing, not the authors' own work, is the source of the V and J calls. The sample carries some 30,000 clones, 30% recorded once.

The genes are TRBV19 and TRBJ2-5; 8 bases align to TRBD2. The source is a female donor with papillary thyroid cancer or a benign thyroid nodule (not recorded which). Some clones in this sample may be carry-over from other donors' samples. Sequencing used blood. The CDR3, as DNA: TGTGCCAGTAGCCCCACAGCGGGAGCAGAGACCCAGTACTTC. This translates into CASSPTAGAETQYF.